The entry that follows covers one TCR beta chain sequence. This CDR3 spans 15 amino acids. Trimming at V came to 6 bases and at J to 7 bases, leaving 12 bases not matched to a gene. These data originate in a study of CD8 T cells in Susac syndrome. Random hexamers were used to reverse transcribe an amount of about 0.45 to 1 ug RNA. TCRdb redid the calling of the immunoSEQ multiplex PCR reads with MiXCR, one entry per CDR3 protein. The profile shows fewer than 60,000 distinct CDR3 sequences, roughly 94% of them singletons. The sequence was obtained from a human donor with Susac syndrome. The V call is TRBV12-3 or TRBV12-4, the J call TRBJ1-2; 9 nucleotides line up with TRBD1. What was sequenced was CD8+ T cells from PBMCs. CDR3 residues: CASSDRDRVLGGYTF. CDR3 bases: TGTGCCAGCAGCGATCGGGACAGGGTGTTAGGTGGCTACACCTTC.